The present T cell receptor (beta chain) was sequenced within a study of cytomegalovirus exposure and HLA in healthy donors. In its sample, this clone was seen once. Deletions cut 5 bases from V and 2 bases from J, with 10 bases between. Germline loops: CDR1 MNHNS, CDR2 SASEGT. This CDR3 has 13 residues. With 60 Vbeta and 13 Jbeta primers, the PCR was carried out. Authors' analysis steps: An analysis that came later counted tens of millions of unique TCR beta chains, 9 million to 12 million shared. Measured with immunoSEQ multiplex PCR; TCRdb has only the in-frame clones, and not every one. Clonal size and the V and J genes are those of that table, whereas D and trimming came from the DNA. The repertoire consists of about 170,000 clones, with roughly 78% occurring once and the leading ten covering roughly 13%. The study sampled nominally healthy donors, though unrecorded immune exposures were likely.

This TCR came from a woman between 50 and 59 years old in good health and CMV-seropositive. The chain carries TRBV6-1 and TRBJ2-7; no clear D gene. The sequenced material came from PBMCs. CDR3 in DNA: TGTGCCAGCAGTAAGGAGTTTACCTACGAGCAGTACTTC. Encoded protein: CASSKEFTYEQYF.